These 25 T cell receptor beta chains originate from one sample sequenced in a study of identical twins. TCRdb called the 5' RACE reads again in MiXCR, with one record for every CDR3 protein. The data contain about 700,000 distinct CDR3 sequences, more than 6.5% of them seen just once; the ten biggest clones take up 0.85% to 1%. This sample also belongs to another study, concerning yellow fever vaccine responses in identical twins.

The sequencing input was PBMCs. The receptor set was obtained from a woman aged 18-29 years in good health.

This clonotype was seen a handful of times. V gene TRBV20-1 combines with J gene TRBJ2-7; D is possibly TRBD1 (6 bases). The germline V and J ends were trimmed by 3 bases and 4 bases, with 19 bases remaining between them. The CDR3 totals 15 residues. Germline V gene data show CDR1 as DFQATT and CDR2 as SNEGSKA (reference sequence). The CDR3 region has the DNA TGCAGTGCTAGCCGCCCCACAGGACAGTCATACGAGCAGTACTTC. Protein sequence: CSASRPTGQSYEQYF.

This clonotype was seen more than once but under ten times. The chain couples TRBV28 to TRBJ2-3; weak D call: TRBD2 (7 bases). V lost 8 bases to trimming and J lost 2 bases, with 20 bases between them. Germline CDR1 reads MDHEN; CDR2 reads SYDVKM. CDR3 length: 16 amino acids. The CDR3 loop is CASRGASQPNTDTQYF. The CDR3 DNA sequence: TGTGCCAGCCGGGGGGCTAGCCAACCTAACACAGATACGCAGTATTTT.

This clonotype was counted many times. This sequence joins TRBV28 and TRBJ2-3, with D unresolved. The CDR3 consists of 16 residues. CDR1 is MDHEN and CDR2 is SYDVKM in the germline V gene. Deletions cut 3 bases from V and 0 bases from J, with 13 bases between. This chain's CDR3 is CASSFLAVASTDTQYF. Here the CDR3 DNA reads TGTGCCAGCAGTTTTCTCGCCGTGGCAAGCACAGATACGCAGTATTTT.

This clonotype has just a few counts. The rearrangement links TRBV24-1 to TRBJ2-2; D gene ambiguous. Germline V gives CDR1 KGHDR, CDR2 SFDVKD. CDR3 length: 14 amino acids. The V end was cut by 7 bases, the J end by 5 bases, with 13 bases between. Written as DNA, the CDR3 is TGTGCCACCAGGGGGTCGGCGTGGACCGGGGAGCTGTTTTTT. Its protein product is CATRGSAWTGELFF.

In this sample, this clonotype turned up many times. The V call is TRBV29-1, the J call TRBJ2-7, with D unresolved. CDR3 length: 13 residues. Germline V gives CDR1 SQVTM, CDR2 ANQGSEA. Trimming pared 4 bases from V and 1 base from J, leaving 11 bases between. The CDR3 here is CSVVPLWSYEQYF. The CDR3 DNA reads TGCAGCGTTGTCCCCCTGTGGTCCTACGAGCAGTACTTC.

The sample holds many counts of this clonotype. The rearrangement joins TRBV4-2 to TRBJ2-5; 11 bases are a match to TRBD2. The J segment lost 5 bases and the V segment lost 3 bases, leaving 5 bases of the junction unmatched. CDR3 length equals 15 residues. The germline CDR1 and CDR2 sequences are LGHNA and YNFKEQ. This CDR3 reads CASSQSSGRDETQYF. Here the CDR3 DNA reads TGTGCCAGCAGCCAGAGTAGCGGGAGGGATGAGACCCAGTACTTC.

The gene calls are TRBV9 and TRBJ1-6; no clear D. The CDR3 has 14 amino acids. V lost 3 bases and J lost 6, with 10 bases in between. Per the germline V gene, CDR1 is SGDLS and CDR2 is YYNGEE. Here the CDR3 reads CASSAGVINSPLHF. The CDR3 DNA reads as TGTGCCAGCAGCGCCGGCGTTATTAATTCACCCCTCCACTTT.

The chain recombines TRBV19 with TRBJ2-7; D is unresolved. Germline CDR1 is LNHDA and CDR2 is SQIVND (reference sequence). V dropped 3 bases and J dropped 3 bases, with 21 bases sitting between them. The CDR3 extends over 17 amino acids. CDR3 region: CASSINSVSGSFYEQYF. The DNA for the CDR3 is TGTGCCAGTAGTATCAACTCTGTTTCGGGTTCCTTCTACGAGCAGTACTTC.

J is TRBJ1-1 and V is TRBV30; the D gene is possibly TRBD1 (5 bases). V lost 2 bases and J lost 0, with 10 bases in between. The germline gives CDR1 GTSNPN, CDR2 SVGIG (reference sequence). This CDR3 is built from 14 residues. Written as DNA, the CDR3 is TGTGCCTGGAGTTCCCGGGGCTTGAACACTGAAGCTTTCTTT. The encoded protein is CAWSSRGLNTEAFF.

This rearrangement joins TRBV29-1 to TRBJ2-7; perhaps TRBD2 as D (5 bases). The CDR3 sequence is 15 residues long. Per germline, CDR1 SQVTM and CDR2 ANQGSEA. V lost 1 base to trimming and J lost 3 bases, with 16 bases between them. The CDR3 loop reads CSVEGRDSPNYEQYF. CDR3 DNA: TGCAGCGTTGAAGGACGGGATTCCCCTAACTACGAGCAGTACTTC.

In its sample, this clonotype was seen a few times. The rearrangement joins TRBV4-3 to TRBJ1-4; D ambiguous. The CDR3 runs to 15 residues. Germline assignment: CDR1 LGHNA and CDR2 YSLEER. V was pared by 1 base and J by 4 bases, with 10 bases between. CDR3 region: CASSQGSVGNEKLFF. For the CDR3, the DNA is TGCGCCAGCAGCCAAGGGTCGGTTGGTAATGAAAAACTGTTTTTT.

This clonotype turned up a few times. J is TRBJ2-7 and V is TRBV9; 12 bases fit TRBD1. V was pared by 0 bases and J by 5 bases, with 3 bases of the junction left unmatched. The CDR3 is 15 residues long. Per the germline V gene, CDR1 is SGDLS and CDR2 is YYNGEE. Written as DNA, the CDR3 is TGTGCCAGCAGCGTAGCCGGGACAGGGGGCGACGAGCAGTACTTC. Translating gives CASSVAGTGGDEQYF.

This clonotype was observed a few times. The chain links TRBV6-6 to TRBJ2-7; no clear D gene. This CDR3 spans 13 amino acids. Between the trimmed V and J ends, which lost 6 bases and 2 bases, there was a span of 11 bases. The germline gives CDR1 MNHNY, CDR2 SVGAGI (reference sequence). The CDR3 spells CASSSDPTYEQYF. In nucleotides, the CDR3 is TGTGCCAGCAGCTCGGATCCTACCTACGAGCAGTACTTC.

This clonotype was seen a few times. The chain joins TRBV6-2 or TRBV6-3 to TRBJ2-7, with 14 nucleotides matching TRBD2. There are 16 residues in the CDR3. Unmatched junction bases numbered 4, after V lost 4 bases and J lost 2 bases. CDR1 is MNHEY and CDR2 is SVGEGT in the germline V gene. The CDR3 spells CASSWGTSGGTYEQYF. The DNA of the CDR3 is TGTGCCAGCAGTTGGGGGACTAGCGGGGGAACCTACGAGCAGTACTTC.

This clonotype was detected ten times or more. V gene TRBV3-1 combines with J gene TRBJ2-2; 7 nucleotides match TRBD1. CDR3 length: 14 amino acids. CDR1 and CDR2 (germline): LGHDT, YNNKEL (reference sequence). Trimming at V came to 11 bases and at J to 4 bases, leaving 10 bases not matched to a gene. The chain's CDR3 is CAARQGRVTGELFF. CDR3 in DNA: TGTGCCGCTCGACAGGGTAGGGTCACCGGGGAGCTGTTTTTT.

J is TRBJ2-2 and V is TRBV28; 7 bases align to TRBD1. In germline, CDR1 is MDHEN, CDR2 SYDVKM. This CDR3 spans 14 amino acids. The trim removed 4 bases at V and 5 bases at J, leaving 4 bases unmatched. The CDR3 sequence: CASSYTQGTGELFF. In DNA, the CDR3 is TGTGCCAGCAGTTATACACAGGGGACCGGGGAGCTGTTTTTT. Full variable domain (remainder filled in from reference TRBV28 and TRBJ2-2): DVKVTQSSRYLVKRTGEKVFLECVQDMDHENMFWYRQDPGLGLRLIYFSYDVKMKEKGDIPEGYSVSREKKERFSLILESASTNQTSMYLCASSYTQGTGELFFGEGSRLTVL.

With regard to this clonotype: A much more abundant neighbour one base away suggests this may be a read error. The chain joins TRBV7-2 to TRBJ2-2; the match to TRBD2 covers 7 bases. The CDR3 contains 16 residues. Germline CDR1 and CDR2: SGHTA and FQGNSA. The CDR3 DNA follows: TGTGCCAGCAGCTTATTTGCAGGAGGGAGGGCCGGGCAGCTGTTTTTT. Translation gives CASSLFAGGRAGQLFF. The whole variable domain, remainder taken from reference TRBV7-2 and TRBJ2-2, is GAGVSQSPSNKVTEKGKDVELRCDPISGHTALYWYRQSLGQGLEFLIYFQGNSAPDKSGLPSDRFSAERTGGSVSTLTIQRTQQEDSAVYLCASSLFAGGRAGQLFFGEGSRLTVL.

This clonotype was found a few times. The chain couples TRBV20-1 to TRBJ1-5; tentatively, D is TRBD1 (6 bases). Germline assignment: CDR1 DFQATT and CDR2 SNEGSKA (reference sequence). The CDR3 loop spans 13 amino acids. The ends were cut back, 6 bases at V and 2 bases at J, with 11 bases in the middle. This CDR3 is CSALKGGNQPQHF. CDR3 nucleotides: TGCAGTGCCCTGAAGGGGGGCAATCAGCCCCAGCATTTT.

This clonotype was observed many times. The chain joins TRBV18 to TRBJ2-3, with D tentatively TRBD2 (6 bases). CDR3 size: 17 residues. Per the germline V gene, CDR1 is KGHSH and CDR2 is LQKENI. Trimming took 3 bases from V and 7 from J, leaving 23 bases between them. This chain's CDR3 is CASSPLTPSTSWYTQYF. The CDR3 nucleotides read TGTGCCAGCTCACCCCTTACACCATCGACTAGTTGGTATACGCAGTATTTT.

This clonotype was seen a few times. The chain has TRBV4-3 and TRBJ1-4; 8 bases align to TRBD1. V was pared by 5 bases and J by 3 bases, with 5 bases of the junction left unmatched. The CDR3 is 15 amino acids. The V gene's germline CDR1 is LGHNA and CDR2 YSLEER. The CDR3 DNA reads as TGCGCCAGCAGCGTTACAGGGGGGCCTAATGAAAAACTGTTTTTT. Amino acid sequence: CASSVTGGPNEKLFF.

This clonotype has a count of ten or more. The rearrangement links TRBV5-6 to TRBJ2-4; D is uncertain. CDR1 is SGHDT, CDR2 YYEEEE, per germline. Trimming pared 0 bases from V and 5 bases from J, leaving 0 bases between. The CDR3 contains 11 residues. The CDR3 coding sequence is TGTGCCAGCAGCTTGGAAAACATTCAGTACTTC. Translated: CASSLENIQYF.

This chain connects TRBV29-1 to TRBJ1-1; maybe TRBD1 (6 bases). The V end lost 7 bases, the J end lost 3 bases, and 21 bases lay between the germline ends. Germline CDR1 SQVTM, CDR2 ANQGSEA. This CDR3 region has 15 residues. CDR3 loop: CSADGIYRDYTEAFF. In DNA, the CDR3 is TGCAGCGCCGACGGCATTTACAGGGATTACACTGAAGCTTTCTTT.

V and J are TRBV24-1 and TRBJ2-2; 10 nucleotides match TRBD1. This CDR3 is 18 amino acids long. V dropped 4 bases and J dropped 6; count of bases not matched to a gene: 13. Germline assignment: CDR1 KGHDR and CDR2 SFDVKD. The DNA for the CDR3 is TGTGCCACCAGTGACCTACGACAGGGGGCCCTAAGGTCCGGGGAGCTGTTTTTT. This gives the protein CATSDLRQGALRSGELFF.

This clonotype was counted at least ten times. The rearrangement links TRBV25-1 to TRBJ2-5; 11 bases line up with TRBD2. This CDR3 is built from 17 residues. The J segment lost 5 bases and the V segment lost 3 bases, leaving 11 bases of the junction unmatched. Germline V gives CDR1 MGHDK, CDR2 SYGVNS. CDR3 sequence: CASSDVASGGTRETQYF. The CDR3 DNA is TGTGCCAGCAGTGATGTTGCTAGCGGGGGGACTCGTGAGACCCAGTACTTC.

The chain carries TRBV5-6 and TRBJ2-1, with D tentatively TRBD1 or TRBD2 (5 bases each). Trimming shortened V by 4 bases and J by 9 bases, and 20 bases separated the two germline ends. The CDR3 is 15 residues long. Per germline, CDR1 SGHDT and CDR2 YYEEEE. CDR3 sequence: CASSPALLWGSEQFF. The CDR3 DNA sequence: TGTGCCAGCAGCCCGGCGTTGCTTTGGGGGAGTGAGCAGTTCTTC.